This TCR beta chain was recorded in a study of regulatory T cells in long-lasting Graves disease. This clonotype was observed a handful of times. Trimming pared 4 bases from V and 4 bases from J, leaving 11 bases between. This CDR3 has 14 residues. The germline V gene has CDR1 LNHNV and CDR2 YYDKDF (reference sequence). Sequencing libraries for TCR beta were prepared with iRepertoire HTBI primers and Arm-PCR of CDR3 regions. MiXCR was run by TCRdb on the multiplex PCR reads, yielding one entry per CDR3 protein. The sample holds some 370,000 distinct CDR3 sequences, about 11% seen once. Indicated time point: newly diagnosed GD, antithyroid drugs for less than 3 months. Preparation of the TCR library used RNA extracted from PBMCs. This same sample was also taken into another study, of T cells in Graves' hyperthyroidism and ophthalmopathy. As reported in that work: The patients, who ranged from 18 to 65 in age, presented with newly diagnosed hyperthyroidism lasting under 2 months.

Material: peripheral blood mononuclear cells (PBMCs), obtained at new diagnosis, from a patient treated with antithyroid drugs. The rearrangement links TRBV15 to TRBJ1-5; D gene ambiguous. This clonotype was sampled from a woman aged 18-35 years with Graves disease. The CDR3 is CATSITVSNQPQHF. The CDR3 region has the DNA TGTGCCACCAGCATTACAGTATCTAATCAGCCCCAGCATTTT.